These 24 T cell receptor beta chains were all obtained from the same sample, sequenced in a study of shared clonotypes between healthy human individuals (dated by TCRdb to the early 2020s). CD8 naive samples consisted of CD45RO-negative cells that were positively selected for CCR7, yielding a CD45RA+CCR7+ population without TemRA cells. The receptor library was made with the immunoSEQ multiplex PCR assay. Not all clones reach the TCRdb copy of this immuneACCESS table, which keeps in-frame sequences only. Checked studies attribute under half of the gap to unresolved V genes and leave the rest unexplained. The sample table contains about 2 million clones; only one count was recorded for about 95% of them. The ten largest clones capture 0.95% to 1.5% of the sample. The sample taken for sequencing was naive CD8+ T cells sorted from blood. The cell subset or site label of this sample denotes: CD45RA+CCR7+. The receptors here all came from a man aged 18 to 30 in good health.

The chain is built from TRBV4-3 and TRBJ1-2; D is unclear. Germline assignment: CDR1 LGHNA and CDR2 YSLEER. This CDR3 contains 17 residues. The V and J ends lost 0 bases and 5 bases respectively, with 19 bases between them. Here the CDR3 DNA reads TGCGCCAGCAGCCAAGATTCGGAGGTTGGTAGTTTGTATGGCTACACCTTC. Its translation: CASSQDSEVGSLYGYTF.

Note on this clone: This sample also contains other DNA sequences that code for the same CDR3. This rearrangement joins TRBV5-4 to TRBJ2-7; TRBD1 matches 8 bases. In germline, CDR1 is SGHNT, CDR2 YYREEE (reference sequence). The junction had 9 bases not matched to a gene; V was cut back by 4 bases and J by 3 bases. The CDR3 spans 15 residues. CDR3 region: CASSPGQGPSYEQYF. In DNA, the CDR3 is TGTGCCAGCAGCCCCGGACAGGGCCCTAGCTACGAGCAGTACTTC.

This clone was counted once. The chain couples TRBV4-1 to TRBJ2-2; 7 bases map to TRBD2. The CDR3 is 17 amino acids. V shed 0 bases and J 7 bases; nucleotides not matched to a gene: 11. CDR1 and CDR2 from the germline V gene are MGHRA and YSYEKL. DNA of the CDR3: TGCGCCAGCAGCCAAGAGGGAGCGGGGATGGGGGTCGGGGAGCTGTTTTTT. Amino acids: CASSQEGAGMGVGELFF.

The CDR3 DNA is TGCGCCAGCAGCCAAGGTGATGACTCCTACGAGCAGTACTTC. This codes for CASSQGDDSYEQYF. The genes are TRBV4-1 and TRBJ2-7; no definite D call. The CDR3 runs 14 residues. Deletions cut 1 base from V and 0 bases from J, with 7 bases between. The germline CDR1 and CDR2 sequences are MGHRA and YSYEKL.

The CDR3 spells CASSYNLGRGPEEQYF. CDR3 in DNA: TGTGCCAGCAGTTATAATCTGGGCAGGGGGCCGGAAGAGCAGTACTTC. This chain joins TRBV6-5 and TRBJ2-7; the match to TRBD1 covers 8 bases. Germline lookup yields CDR1 MNHEY and CDR2 SVGAGI. The CDR3 has 16 amino acids. The V and J ends lost 3 bases and 7 bases, in that order; junction bases with no gene match: 14.

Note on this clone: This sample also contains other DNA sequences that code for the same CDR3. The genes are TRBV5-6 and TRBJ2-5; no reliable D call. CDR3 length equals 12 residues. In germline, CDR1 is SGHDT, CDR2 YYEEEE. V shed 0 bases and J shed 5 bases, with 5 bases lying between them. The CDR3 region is CASSLVPETQYF. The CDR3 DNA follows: TGTGCCAGCAGCTTGGTACCGGAGACCCAGTACTTC.

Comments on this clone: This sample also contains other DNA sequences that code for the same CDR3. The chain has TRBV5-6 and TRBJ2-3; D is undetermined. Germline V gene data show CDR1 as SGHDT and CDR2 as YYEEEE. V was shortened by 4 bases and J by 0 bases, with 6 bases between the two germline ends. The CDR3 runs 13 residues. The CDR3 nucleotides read TGTGCCAGCAGCCTCGGCAGCACAGATACGCAGTATTTT. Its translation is CASSLGSTDTQYF.

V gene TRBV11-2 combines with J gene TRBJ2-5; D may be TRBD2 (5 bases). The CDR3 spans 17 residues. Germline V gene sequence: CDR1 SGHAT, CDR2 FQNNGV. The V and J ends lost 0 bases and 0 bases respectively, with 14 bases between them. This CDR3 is CASSLDGRAGYQETQYF. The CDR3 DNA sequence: TGTGCCAGCAGCTTAGATGGGCGGGCCGGGTACCAAGAGACCCAGTACTTC.

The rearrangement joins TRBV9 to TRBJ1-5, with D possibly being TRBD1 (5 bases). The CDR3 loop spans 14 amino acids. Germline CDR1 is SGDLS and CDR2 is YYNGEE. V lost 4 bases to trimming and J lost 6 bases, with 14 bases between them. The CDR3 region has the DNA TGTGCCAGCAGCTCGGGGGGAGTCGGTCAGCCCCAGCATTTT. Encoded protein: CASSSGGVGQPQHF.

In nucleotides, the CDR3 is TGCGCCAGCAGCCAAGTTGCGAGCGCAGCTTTCTACGAGCAGTACTTC. Translation: CASSQVASAAFYEQYF. The chain recombines TRBV4-1 with TRBJ2-7; D unresolved. Germline V gives CDR1 MGHRA, CDR2 YSYEKL. This CDR3 region has 16 residues. The germline V and J ends were trimmed by 1 base and 3 bases, with 16 bases remaining between them.

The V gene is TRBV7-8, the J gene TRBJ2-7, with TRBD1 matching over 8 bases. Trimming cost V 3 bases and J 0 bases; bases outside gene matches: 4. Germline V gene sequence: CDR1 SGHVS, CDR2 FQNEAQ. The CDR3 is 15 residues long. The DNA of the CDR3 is TGTGCCAGCAGCTTCGGACAGGGAAACTCCTACGAGCAGTACTTC. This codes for CASSFGQGNSYEQYF. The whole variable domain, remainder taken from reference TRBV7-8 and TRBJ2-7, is GAGVSQSPRYKVAKRGQDVALRCDPISGHVSLFWYQQALGQGPEFLTYFQNEAQLDKSGLPSDRFFAERPEGSVSTLKIQRTQQEDSAVYLCASSFGQGNSYEQYFGPGTRLTVT.

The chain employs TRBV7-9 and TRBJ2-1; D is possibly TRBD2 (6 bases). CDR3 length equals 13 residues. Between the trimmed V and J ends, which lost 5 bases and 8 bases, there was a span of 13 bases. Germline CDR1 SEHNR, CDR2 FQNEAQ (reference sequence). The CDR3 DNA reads TGTGCCAGCAGCCCGGAGGGGTTAGATGAGCAGTTCTTC. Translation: CASSPEGLDEQFF.

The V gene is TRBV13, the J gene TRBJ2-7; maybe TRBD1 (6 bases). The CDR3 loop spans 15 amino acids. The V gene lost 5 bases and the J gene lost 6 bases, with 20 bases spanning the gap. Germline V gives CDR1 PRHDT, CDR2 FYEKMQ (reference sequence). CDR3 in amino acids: CASSEGNQGLSEQYF. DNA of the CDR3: TGTGCCAGCAGCGAAGGGAACCAGGGGTTAAGCGAGCAGTACTTC. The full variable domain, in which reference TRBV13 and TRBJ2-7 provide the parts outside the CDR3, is AAGVIQSPRHLIKEKRETATLKCYPIPRHDTVYWYQQGPGQDPQFLISFYEKMQSDKGSIPDRFSAQQFSDYHSELNMSSLELGDSALYFCASSEGNQGLSEQYFGPGTRLTVT.

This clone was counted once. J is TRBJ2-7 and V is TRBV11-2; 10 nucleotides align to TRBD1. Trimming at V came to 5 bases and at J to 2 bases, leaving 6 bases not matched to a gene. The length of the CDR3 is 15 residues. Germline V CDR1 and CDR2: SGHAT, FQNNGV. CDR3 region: CASSPRGQGAYEQYF. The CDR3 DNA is TGTGCCAGCAGCCCCCGCGGACAGGGGGCCTACGAGCAGTACTTC.

CDR3 DNA: TGTGCCAGCAGTCATCAGGGGCGGAACACTGAAGCTTTCTTT. It specifies CASSHQGRNTEAFF. The chain links TRBV27 to TRBJ1-1; TRBD1 is a possible D gene (6 bases). Between the trimmed V and J ends, which lost 5 bases and 1 base, there was a span of 11 bases. The CDR3 is 14 amino acids. Germline V gene sequence: CDR1 MNHEY, CDR2 SMNVEV (reference sequence).

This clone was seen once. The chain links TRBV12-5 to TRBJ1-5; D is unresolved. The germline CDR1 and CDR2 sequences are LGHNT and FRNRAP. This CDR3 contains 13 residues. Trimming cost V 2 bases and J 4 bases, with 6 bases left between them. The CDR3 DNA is TGTGCTAGTGGTTTGTATTCTAATCAGCCCCAGCATTTT. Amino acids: CASGLYSNQPQHF.

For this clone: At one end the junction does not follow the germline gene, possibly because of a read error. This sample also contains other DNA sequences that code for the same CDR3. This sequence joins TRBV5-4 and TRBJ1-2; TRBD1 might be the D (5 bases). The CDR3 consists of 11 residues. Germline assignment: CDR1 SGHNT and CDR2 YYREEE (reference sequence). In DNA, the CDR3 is TGTGCCAGCAGTTTGGGGGGTGGCTACACCTTC. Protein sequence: CASSLGGGYTF.

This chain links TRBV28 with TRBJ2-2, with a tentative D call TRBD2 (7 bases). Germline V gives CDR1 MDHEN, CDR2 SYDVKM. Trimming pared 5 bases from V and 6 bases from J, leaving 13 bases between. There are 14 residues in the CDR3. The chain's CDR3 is CASSPAGGPGELFF. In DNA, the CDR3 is TGTGCCAGCAGTCCCGCCGGGGGGCCCGGGGAGCTGTTTTTT.

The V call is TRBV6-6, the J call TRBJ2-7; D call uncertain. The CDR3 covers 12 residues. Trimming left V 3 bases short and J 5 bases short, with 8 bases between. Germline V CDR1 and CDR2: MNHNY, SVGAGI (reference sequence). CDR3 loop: CASSYTLNEQYF. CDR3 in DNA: TGTGCCAGCAGTTATACCCTAAACGAGCAGTACTTC.

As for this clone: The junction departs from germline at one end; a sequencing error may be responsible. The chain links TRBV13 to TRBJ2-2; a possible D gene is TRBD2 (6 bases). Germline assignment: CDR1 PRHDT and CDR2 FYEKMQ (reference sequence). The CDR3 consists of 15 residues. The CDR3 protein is CASSLASENTGELFF. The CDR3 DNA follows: TGTGCCAGCAGTTTAGCTAGCGAGAACACCGGGGAGCTGTTTTTT.

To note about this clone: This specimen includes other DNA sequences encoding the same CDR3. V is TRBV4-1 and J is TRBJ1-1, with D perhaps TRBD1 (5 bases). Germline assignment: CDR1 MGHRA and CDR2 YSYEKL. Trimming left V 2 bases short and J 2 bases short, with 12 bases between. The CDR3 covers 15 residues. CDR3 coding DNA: TGCGCCAGCAGCCAAACCCCTGGGGGAAACACTGAAGCTTTCTTT. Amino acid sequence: CASSQTPGGNTEAFF.

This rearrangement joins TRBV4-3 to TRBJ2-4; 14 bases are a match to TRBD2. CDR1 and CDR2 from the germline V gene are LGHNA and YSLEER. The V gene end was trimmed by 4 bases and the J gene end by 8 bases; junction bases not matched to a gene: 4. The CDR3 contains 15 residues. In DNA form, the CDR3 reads TGCGCCAGCAGCCCAGGGACTAGCGGGAGTCACATTCAGTACTTC. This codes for CASSPGTSGSHIQYF.

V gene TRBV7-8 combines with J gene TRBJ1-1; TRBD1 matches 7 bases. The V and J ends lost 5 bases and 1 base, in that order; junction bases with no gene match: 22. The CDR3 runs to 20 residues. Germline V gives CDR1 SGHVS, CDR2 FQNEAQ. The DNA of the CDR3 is TGTGCCAGCAGCCCGACGGGCAGGGGGATCAGTGGCATAACGAACACTGAAGCTTTCTTT. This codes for CASSPTGRGISGITNTEAFF.

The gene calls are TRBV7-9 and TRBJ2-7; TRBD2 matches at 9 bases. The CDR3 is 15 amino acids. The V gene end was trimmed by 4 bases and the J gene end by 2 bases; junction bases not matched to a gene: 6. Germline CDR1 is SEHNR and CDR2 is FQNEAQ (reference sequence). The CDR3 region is CASSWASGMAYEQYF. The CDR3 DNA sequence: TGTGCCAGCAGCTGGGCTAGCGGGATGGCCTACGAGCAGTACTTC.